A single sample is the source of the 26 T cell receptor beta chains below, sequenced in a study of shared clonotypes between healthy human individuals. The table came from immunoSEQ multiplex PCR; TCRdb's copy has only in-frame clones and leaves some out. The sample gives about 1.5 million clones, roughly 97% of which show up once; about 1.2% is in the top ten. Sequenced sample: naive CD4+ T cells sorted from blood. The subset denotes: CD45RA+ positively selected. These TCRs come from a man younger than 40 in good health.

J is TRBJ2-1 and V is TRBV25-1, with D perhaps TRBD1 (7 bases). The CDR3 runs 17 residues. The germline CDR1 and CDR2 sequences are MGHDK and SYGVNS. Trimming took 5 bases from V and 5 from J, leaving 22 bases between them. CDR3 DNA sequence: TGTGCCAGCAGTACCTCAGGGGGACTCGAGGGTAACAATGAGCAGTTCTTC. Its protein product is CASSTSGGLEGNNEQFF. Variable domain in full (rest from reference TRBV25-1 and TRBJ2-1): EADIYQTPRYLVIGTGKKITLECSQTMGHDKMYWYQQDPGMELHLIHYSYGVNSTEKGDLSSESTVSRIRTEHFPLTLESARPSHTSQYLCASSTSGGLEGNNEQFFGPGTRLTVL.

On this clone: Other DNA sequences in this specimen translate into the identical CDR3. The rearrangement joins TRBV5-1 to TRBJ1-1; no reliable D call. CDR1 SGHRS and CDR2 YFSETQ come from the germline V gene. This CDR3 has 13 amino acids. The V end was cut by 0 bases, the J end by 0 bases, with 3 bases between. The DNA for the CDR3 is TGCGCCAGCAGCTTGGGTTTGAACACTGAAGCTTTCTTT. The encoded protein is CASSLGLNTEAFF.

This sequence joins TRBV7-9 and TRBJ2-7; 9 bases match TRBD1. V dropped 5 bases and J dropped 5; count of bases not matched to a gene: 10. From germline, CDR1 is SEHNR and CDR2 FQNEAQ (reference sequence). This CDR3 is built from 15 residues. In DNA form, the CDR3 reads TGTGCCAGCAGCCCCCCCGGGACAGGGCTCCACGAGCAGTACTTC. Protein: CASSPPGTGLHEQYF.

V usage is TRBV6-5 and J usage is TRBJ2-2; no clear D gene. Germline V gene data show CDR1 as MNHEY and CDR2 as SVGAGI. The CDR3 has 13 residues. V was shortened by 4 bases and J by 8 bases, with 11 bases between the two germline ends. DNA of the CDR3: TGTGCCAGCAGTTCCGAGGTGGGAGGGGAGCTGTTTTTT. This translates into CASSSEVGGELFF.

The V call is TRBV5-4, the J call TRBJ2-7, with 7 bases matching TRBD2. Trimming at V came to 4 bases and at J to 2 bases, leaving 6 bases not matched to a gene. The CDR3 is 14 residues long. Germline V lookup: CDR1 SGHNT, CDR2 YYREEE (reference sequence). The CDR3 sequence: CASSPLAGAYEQYF. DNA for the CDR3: TGTGCCAGCAGCCCCCTGGCGGGAGCCTACGAGCAGTACTTC. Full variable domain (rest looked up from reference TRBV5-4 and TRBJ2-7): ETGVTQSPTHLIKTRGQQVTLRCSSQSGHNTVSWYQQALGQGPQFIFQYYREEENGRGNFPPRFSGLQFPNYSSELNVNALELDDSALYLCASSPLAGAYEQYFGPGTRLTVT.

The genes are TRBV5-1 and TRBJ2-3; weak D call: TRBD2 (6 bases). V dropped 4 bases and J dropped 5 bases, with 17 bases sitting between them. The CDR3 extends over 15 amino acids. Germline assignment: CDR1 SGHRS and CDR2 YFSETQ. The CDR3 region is CASSPIDGRRDTQYF. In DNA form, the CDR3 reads TGCGCCAGCAGCCCTATCGATGGGAGGAGAGATACGCAGTATTTT.

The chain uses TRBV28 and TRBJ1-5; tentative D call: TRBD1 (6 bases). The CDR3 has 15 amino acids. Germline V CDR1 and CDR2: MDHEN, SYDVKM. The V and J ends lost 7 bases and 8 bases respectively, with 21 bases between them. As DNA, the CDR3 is TGTGCCAGCACCCCCGGATGGGGGGCAATCAAGCCCCAGCATTTT. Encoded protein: CASTPGWGAIKPQHF.

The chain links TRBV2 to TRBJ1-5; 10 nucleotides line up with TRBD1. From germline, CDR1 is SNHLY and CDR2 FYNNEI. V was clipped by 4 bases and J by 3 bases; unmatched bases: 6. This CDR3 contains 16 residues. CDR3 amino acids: CASSGQTGGDNQPQHF. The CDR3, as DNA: TGTGCCAGCAGTGGACAGACAGGGGGCGACAATCAGCCCCAGCATTTT.

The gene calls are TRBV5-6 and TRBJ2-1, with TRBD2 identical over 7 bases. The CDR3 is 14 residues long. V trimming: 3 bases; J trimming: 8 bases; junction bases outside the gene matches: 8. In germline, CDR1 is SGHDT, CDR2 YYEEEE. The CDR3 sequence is CASSWGGSSYEQFF. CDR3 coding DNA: TGTGCCAGCAGCTGGGGAGGGAGTAGCTATGAGCAGTTCTTC.

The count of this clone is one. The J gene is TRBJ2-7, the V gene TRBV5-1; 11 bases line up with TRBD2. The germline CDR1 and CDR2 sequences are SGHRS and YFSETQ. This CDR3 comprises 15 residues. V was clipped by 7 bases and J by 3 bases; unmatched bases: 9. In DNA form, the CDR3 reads TGCGCCAGCCGTCTTACTAGCGGGAGAATCTACGAGCAGTACTTC. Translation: CASRLTSGRIYEQYF.

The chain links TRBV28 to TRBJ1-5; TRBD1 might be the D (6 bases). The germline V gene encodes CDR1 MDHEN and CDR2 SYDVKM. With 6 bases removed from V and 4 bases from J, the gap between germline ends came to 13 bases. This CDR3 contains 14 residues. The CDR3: CASSRTVVNQPQHF. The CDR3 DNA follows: TGTGCCAGCAGCCGGACAGTAGTAAATCAGCCCCAGCATTTT.

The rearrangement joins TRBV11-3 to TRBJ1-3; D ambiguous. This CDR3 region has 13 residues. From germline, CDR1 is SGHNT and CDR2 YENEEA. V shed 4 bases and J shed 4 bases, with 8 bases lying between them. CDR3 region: CASSYRTGNTIYF. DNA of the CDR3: TGTGCCAGCAGCTACCGGACGGGAAACACCATATATTTT.

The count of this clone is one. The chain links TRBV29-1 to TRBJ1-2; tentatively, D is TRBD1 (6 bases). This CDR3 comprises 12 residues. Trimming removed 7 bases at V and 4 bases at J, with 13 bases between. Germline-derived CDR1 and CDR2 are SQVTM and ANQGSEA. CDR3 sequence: CSGLQGAYGYTF. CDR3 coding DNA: TGCAGCGGCCTACAGGGAGCCTATGGCTACACCTTC.

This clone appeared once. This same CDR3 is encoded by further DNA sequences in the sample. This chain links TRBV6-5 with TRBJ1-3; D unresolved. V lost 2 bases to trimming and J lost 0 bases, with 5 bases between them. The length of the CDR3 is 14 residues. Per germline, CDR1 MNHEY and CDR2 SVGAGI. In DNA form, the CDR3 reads TGTGCCAGCAGTTACGGAGGCTCTGGAAACACCATATATTTT. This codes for CASSYGGSGNTIYF.

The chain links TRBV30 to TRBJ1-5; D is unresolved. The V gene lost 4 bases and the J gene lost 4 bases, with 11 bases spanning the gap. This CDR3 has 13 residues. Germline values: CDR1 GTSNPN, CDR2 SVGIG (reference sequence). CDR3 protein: CAWTERRNQPQHF. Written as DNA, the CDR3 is TGTGCCTGGACTGAGCGACGGAATCAGCCCCAGCATTTT.

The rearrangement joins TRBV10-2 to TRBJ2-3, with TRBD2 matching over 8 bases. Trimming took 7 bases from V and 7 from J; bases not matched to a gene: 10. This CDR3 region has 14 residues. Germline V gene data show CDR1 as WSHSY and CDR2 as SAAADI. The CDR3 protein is CASKDGGGLNTQYF. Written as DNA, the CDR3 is TGCGCCAGCAAGGACGGGGGGGGCCTGAATACGCAGTATTTT.

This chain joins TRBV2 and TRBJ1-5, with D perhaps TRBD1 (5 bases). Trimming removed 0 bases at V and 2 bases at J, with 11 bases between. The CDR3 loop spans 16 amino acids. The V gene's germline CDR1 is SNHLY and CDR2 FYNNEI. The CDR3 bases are TGTGCCAGCAGTGAAGCGCCGGCAGGGCGCAATCAGCCCCAGCATTTT. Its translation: CASSEAPAGRNQPQHF.

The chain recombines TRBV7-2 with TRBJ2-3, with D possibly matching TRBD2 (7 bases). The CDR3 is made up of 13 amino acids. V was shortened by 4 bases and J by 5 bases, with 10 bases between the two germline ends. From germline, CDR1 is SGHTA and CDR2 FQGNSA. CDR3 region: CASSWGGGDTQYF. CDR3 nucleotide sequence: TGTGCCAGCAGCTGGGGGGGCGGAGATACGCAGTATTTT.

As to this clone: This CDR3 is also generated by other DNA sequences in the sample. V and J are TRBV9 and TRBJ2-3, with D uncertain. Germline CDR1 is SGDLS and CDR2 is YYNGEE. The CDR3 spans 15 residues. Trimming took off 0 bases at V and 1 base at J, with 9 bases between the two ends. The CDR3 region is CASSVGVGRTDTQYF. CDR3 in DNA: TGTGCCAGCAGCGTAGGTGTAGGTCGCACAGATACGCAGTATTTT.

The DNA for the CDR3 is TGTGCCAGCACTAGCCGCACAGATACGCAGTATTTT. This gives the protein CASTSRTDTQYF. The V and J genes are TRBV6-6 and TRBJ2-3; the D gene is possibly TRBD2 (5 bases). CDR3 length: 12 residues. Germline V lookup: CDR1 MNHNY, CDR2 SVGAGI (reference sequence). The ends were cut back, 7 bases at V and 1 base at J, with 6 bases in the middle.

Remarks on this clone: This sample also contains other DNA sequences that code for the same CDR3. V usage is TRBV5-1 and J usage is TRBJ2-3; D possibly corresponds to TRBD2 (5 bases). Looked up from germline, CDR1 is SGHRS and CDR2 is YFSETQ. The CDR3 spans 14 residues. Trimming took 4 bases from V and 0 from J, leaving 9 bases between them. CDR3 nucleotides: TGCGCCAGCAGCCTAGCAGTTAGCACAGATACGCAGTATTTT. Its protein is CASSLAVSTDTQYF.

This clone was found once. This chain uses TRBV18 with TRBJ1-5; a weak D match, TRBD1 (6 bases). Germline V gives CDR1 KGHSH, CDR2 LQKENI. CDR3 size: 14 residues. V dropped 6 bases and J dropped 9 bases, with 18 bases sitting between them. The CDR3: CASSPQDGTPPQHF. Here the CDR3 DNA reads TGTGCCAGCTCCCCCCAAGACGGGACACCGCCCCAGCATTTT. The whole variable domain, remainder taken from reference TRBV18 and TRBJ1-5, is NAGVMQNPRHLVRRRGQEARLRCSPMKGHSHVYWYRQLPEEGLKFMVYLQKENIIDESGMPKERFSAEFPKEGPSILRIQQVVRGDSAAYFCASSPQDGTPPQHFGDGTRLSIL.

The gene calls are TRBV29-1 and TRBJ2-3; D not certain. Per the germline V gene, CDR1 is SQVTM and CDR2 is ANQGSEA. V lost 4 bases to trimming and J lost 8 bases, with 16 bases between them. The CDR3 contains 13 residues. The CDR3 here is CSVVAHTLATQYF. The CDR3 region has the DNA TGCAGCGTTGTTGCGCATACTCTTGCTACGCAGTATTTT.

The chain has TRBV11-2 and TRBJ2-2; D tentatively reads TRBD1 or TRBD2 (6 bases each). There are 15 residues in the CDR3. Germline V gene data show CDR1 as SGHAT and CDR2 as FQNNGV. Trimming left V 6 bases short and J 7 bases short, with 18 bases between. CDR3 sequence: CASSTTGRRDGELFF. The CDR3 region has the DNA TGTGCCAGCAGTACTACAGGGAGGCGAGACGGGGAGCTGTTTTTT.

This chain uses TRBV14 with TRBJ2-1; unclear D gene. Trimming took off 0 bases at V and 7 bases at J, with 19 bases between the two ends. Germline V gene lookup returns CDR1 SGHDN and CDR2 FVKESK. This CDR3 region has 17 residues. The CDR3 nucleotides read TGTGCCAGCAGCCAAGATCGGGCGGTTATCACTCGGAATGAGCAGTTCTTC. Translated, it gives CASSQDRAVITRNEQFF.

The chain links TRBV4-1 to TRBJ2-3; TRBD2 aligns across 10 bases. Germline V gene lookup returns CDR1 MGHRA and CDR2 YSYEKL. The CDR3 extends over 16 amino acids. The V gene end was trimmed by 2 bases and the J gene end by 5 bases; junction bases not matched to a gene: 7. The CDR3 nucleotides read TGCGCCAGCAGCCAAAGTAGCGGGAGGTCGGGAGATACGCAGTATTTT. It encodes CASSQSSGRSGDTQYF.